Below are 6 T cell receptor beta chains sequenced from a single sample in a study of blood T cells in healthy people across ages. PCR was performed a second time for roughly 7 to 12 cycles using a sample-barcoded 5' primer and a J-beta primer mix. TCRdb recomputed calls from the 5' RACE reads with MiXCR, one row per CDR3 protein. The sample includes over 700,000 distinct CDR3 sequences, approximately 53% seen only once; the top ten take approximately 40%. The specimen was blood. These receptors were taken from an elderly man in good health.

This clonotype was counted a few times. The chain joins TRBV11-1 to TRBJ2-6; D is perhaps TRBD1 or TRBD2 (5 bases each). This CDR3 contains 18 residues. The V and J ends lost 5 bases and 0 bases respectively, with 17 bases between them. CDR1 is SGHAT, CDR2 FQDESV, per germline (reference sequence). This CDR3 reads CASSLRAQGASGANVLTF. The CDR3 DNA follows: TGTGCCAGCAGCCTTCGCGCGCAGGGAGCCTCTGGGGCCAACGTCCTGACTTTC.

The gene calls are TRBV12-3 or TRBV12-4 and TRBJ2-4; 9 bases are shared with TRBD2. Matching the DNA end better, TRBJ2-7 makes the J call doubtful. The CDR3 loop spans 15 amino acids. CDR3 DNA sequence: TGTGCCAGCAGTTTTGCCGGGACTAGCTGGTACGAGCAGTACTTC. The encoded protein is CASSFAGTSWYEQYF.

This clonotype appeared a single time. V usage is TRBV21-1 and J usage is TRBJ1-6; TRBD1 reflects the table's D call only, with no check against the DNA. TRBV21-1 is reported as a pseudogene. The CDR3 runs to 15 residues. The DNA of the CDR3 is TGTGCCAGCAGCCCGGGGGGACACATTAATTCACCCCTCCACTTT. This codes for CASSPGGHINSPLHF.

This chain links TRBV20-1 with TRBJ2-7; the D gene could be TRBD1 or TRBD2 (5 bases each). This CDR3 is built from 16 residues. From germline, CDR1 is DFQATT and CDR2 SNEGSKA (reference sequence). V dropped 0 bases and J dropped 2 bases, with 17 bases sitting between them. CDR3 sequence reads: CSARDLMGPETYEQYF. The CDR3 DNA follows: TGCAGTGCTAGAGATCTAATGGGACCGGAGACCTACGAGCAGTACTTC.

This clonotype appeared a few times. The genes are TRBV20-1 and TRBJ2-7; D gene uncertain. CDR3 length: 13 amino acids. Trimming took off 5 bases at V and 7 bases at J, with 18 bases between the two ends. The V gene's germline CDR1 is DFQATT and CDR2 SNEGSKA (reference sequence). CDR3 in amino acids: CSALRRTDLEQYF. CDR3 nucleotide sequence: TGCAGTGCTCTGAGAAGAACAGACTTGGAGCAGTACTTC.

The chain couples TRBV4-3 to TRBJ1-4; the D is unclear. Trimming took 0 bases from V and 0 from J, leaving 8 bases between them. Germline V gives CDR1 LGHNA, CDR2 YSLEER. The CDR3 totals 16 residues. For the CDR3, the DNA is TGCGCCAGCAGCCAAGACTTACTGTCAACTAATGAAAAACTGTTTTTT. The encoded protein is CASSQDLLSTNEKLFF.